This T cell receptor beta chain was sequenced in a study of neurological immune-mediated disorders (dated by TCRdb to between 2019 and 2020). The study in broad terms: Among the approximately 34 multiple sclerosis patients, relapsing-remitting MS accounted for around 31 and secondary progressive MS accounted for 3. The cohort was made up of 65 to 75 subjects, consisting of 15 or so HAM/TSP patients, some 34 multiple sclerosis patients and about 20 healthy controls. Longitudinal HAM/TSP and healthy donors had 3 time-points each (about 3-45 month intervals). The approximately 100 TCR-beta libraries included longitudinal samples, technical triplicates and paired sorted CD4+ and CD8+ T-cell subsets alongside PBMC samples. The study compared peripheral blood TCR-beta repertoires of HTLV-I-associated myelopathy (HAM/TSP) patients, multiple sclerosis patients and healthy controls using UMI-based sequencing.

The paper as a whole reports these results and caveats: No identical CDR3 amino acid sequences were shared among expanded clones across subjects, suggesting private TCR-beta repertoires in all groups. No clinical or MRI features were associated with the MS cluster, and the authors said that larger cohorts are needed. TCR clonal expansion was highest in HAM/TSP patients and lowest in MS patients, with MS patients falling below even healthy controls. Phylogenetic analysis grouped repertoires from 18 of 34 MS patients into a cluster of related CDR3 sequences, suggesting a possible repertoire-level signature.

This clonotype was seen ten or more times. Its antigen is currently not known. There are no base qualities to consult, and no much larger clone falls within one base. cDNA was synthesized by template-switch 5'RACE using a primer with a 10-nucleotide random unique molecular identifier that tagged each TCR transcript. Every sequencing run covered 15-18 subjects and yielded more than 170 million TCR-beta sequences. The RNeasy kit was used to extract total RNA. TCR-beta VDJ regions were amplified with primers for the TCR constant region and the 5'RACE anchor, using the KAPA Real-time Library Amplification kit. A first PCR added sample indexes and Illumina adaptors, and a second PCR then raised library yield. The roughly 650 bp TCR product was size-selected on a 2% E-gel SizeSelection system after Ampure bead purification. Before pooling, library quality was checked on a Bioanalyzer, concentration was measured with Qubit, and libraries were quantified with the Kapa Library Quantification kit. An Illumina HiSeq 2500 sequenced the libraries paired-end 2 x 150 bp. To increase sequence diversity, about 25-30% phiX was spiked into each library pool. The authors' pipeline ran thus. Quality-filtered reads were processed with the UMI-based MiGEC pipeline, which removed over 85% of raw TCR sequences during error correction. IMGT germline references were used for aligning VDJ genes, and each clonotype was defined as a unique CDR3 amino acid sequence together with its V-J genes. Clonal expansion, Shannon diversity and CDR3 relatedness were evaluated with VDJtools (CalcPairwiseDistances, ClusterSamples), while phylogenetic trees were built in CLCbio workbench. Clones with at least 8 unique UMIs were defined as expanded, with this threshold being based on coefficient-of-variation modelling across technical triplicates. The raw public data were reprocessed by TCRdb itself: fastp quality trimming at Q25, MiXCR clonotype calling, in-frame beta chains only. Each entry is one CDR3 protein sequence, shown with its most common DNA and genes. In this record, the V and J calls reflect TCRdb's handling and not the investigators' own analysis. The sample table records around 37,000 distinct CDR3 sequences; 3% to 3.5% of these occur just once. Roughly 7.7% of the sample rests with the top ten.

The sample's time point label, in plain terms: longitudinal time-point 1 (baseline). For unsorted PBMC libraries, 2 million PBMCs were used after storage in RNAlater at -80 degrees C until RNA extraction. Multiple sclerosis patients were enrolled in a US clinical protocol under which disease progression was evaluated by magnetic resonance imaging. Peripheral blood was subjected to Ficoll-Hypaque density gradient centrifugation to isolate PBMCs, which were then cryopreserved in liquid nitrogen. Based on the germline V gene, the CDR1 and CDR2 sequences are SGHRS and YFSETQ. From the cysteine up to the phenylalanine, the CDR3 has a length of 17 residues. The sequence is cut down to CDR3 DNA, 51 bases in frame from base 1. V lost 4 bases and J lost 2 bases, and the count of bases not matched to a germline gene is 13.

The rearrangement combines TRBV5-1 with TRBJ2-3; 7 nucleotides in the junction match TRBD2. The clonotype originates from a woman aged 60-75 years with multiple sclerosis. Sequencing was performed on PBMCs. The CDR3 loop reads CASSPAVGAGNTDTQYF. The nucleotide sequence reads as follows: TGCGCCAGCAGCCCGGCGGTTGGAGCGGGGAACACAGATACGCAGTATTTT.